Shown below are 29 T cell receptor beta chains from a single sample sequenced in a study of Ad26.COV2.S vaccination and SARS-CoV-2 variants. Sample treatment: 15 to 20 received Ad26.COV2.S at low or high dose, single or two shots; 5 received placebo; per-sample allocation not given. On day 63 after the first injection, vaccine and placebo recipients gave samples. The data were produced by immunoSEQ multiplex PCR, yet TCRdb's version contains in-frame clones alone and is incomplete. The data contain around 300,000 clones, 80% to 90% of them seen just once; the ten biggest clones take up around 10%. This sample comprised peripheral blood, obtained in a trial of Ad26.COV2.S vaccine versus placebo. All receptors come from a person between 18 and 59 years old who received the Ad26.COV2.S COVID-19 vaccine or a placebo.

CDR3: CASSGVAGGPTGELFF. CDR3 coding DNA: TGCGCCAGCAGCGGCGTCGCGGGAGGGCCCACCGGGGAGCTGTTTTTT. This chain links TRBV5-1 with TRBJ2-2, with 9 positions matching TRBD2. V lost 4 bases, J lost 4 bases, and 8 bases stayed unmatched. CDR1 SGHRS and CDR2 YFSETQ come from the germline V gene. The CDR3 extends over 16 amino acids. Combining the CDR3 with reference TRBV5-1 and TRBJ2-2 gives the whole variable domain KAGVTQTPRYLIKTRGQQVTLSCSPISGHRSVSWYQQTPGQGLQFLFEYFSETQRNKGNFPGRFSGRQFSNSRSEMNVSTLELGDSALYLCASSGVAGGPTGELFFGEGSRLTVL.

The rearrangement joins TRBV4-1 to TRBJ1-5; 7 bases are a match to TRBD1. The CDR3 is 14 residues long. Looked up from germline, CDR1 is MGHRA and CDR2 is YSYEKL. V lost 1 base and J lost 9; bases outside the gene matches: 6. CDR3 DNA: TGCGCCAGCAGCCAAGCAACAGGGGATTGGCCCCAGCATTTT. Translation gives CASSQATGDWPQHF.

The gene calls are TRBV5-1 and TRBJ2-2, with 9 bases that match TRBD2. The CDR3 is made up of 15 amino acids. V lost 2 bases, J lost 4 bases, and 3 bases stayed unmatched. Germline assignment: CDR1 SGHRS and CDR2 YFSETQ. This chain's CDR3 is CASSLSGGLTGELFF. For the CDR3, the DNA is TGCGCCAGCAGCTTAAGCGGGGGGCTCACCGGGGAGCTGTTTTTT.

V is TRBV18 and J is TRBJ2-7; possibly TRBD1 for D (5 bases). The germline CDR1 and CDR2 sequences are KGHSH and LQKENI. The germline V and J ends were trimmed by 2 bases and 5 bases, with 7 bases remaining between them. The CDR3 length is 12 residues. The CDR3 spells CASSPTGNEQYF. DNA for the CDR3: TGTGCCAGCTCACCAACAGGCAACGAGCAGTACTTC.

CDR3 DNA: TGCGCCAGCAGCCCAAGGACAACCGGAAGTTCAGATACGCAGTATTTT. It yields the protein CASSPRTTGSSDTQYF. This chain connects TRBV4-3 to TRBJ2-3; tentative D call: TRBD1 (5 bases). Germline CDR1 is LGHNA and CDR2 is YSLEER. The CDR3 runs 16 residues. The V end lost 4 bases, the J end lost 4 bases, and 18 bases lay between the germline ends.

The chain has TRBV11-1 and TRBJ2-5, with 9 bases matching TRBD1. Per the germline V gene, CDR1 is SGHAT and CDR2 is FQDESV (reference sequence). The CDR3 spans 13 residues. Germline trimming cut 6 bases from V and 4 bases from J; bases unmatched to any gene: 3. In nucleotides, the CDR3 is TGTGCCAGCAGGGGGACAGGGATAGAGACCCAGTACTTC. Amino acids: CASRGTGIETQYF. The full variable domain, its missing parts supplied by reference TRBV11-1 and TRBJ2-5, is EAEVAQSPRYKITEKSQAVAFWCDPISGHATLYWYRQILGQGPELLVQFQDESVVDDSQLPKDRFSAERLKGVDSTLKIQPAELGDSAMYLCASRGTGIETQYFGPGTRLLVL.

Details on this clone: Other DNA sequences in this specimen translate into the identical CDR3. The gene calls are TRBV7-2 and TRBJ1-6; TRBD1 aligns across 7 bases. V lost 4 bases to trimming and J lost 7 bases; unmatched junction nucleotides: 4. Germline V lookup: CDR1 SGHTA, CDR2 FQGNSA. The CDR3 extends over 14 amino acids. CDR3 in amino acids: CASSSGTANSPLHF. CDR3 sequence (DNA): TGTGCCAGCAGCTCAGGGACAGCGAATTCACCCCTCCACTTT.

The rearrangement joins TRBV10-3 to TRBJ1-2; a possible D gene is TRBD1 (6 bases). There are 13 residues in the CDR3. Trimming shortened V by 9 bases and J by 7 bases, and 18 bases separated the two germline ends. CDR1 ENHRY and CDR2 SYGVKD come from the germline V gene. The chain's CDR3 is CAIQGSGFRGYTF. CDR3 DNA sequence: TGTGCCATACAGGGATCGGGATTCCGTGGCTACACCTTC.

The chain couples TRBV7-2 to TRBJ2-1; 10 bases are a match to TRBD1. Germline values: CDR1 SGHTA, CDR2 FQGNSA. The CDR3 runs to 19 residues. Trimming removed 4 bases from V and 2 bases from J; junction bases left unmatched: 14. Here the CDR3 reads CASSSKGGTGTGAYNEQFF. The DNA of the CDR3 is TGTGCCAGCAGCTCTAAGGGGGGTACCGGGACAGGGGCCTACAATGAGCAGTTCTTC.

This chain links TRBV10-3 with TRBJ2-7; weak D call: TRBD2 (9 bases). Trimming cost V 11 bases and J 0 bases, with 20 bases left between them. CDR3 length equals 15 residues. Germline V gene data show CDR1 as ENHRY and CDR2 as SYGVKD. The CDR3 sequence: CASASGDRSSYEQYF. The DNA for the CDR3 is TGTGCCTCGGCTAGCGGGGACAGGAGCTCCTACGAGCAGTACTTC.

This clone has only one observation. The chain joins TRBV11-2 to TRBJ2-1; 9 bases map to TRBD2. The germline CDR1 and CDR2 sequences are SGHAT and FQNNGV. There are 15 residues in the CDR3. V was clipped by 1 base and J by 6 bases; unmatched bases: 4. In DNA, the CDR3 is TGTGCCAGCAGCTTAGGAGCGGGAGGCTTCAATGAGCAGTTCTTC. It yields the protein CASSLGAGGFNEQFF.

This chain connects TRBV28 to TRBJ1-4; tentatively, D is TRBD1 (6 bases). CDR1 is MDHEN, CDR2 SYDVKM, per germline. The CDR3 extends over 17 amino acids. Trimming shortened V by 7 bases and J by 3 bases, and 21 bases separated the two germline ends. The CDR3 DNA follows: TGTGCCAGCACTTCAGGGGCTGTAGGTACAGCTAATGAAAAACTGTTTTTT. Its protein is CASTSGAVGTANEKLFF.

V is TRBV7-9 and J is TRBJ1-2, with 7 bases fitting TRBD1. Germline V gene sequence: CDR1 SEHNR, CDR2 FQNEAQ (reference sequence). The CDR3 is 17 amino acids. With 5 bases clipped from V and 0 bases from J, the junction kept 12 bases outside the gene matches. CDR3 sequence reads: CASSVEKGQAPNYGYTF. As DNA, the CDR3 is TGTGCCAGCAGCGTAGAGAAAGGACAGGCTCCTAACTATGGCTACACCTTC. The whole variable domain, filled in from reference TRBV7-9 and TRBJ1-2, reads DTGVSQNPRHKITKRGQNVTFRCDPISEHNRLYWYRQTLGQGPEFLTYFQNEAQLEKSRLLSDRFSAERPKGSFSTLEIQRTEQGDSAMYLCASSVEKGQAPNYGYTFGSGTRLTVV.

The chain combines TRBV4-3 with TRBJ1-4; D not resolved. CDR3 length equals 16 residues. Germline-derived CDR1 and CDR2 are LGHNA and YSLEER. Trimming cost V 1 base and J 5 bases, with 14 bases left between them. CDR3 amino acids: CASSQGINSLNEKLFF. CDR3 nucleotide sequence: TGCGCCAGCAGCCAAGGAATTAACAGTCTAAATGAAAAACTGTTTTTT.

As concerns this clone: Relative to the germline gene, one junction end is altered; a read error may explain this. The V call is TRBV7-8, the J call TRBJ2-1; 10 nucleotides align to TRBD1. The germline V gene encodes CDR1 SGHVS and CDR2 FQNEAQ. There are 12 residues in the CDR3. This CDR3 reads CASSSDRGLWIF. CDR3 bases: TGTGCCAGCAGCTCCGACAGGGGGCTATGGATCTTC.

V is TRBV7-2 and J is TRBJ1-4; a possible D gene is TRBD1 (5 bases). V gave up 0 bases and J gave up 6 bases, with 17 bases separating them. CDR3 size: 17 residues. Germline-derived CDR1 and CDR2 are SGHTA and FQGNSA. This chain's CDR3 is CASSLAPPGTGDEKLFF. The CDR3 DNA is TGTGCCAGCAGCTTAGCCCCTCCTGGGACGGGTGATGAAAAACTGTTTTTT.

This sequence joins TRBV18 and TRBJ2-1; 8 bases map to TRBD2. This CDR3 is 17 amino acids long. The J segment lost 6 bases and the V segment lost 4 bases, leaving 14 bases of the junction unmatched. The germline CDR1 and CDR2 sequences are KGHSH and LQKENI. Here the CDR3 reads CASSLAGSGRSSNEQFF. The CDR3 DNA sequence: TGTGCCAGCTCACTAGCGGGGAGCGGGAGAAGTTCCAATGAGCAGTTCTTC.

J is TRBJ1-3 and V is TRBV4-1; 8 nucleotides match TRBD1. Germline V gene sequence: CDR1 MGHRA, CDR2 YSYEKL. This CDR3 region has 19 residues. The trim removed 0 bases at V and 2 bases at J, leaving 12 bases unmatched. This chain's CDR3 is CASSQDASVTGGAGNTIYF. The CDR3 bases are TGCGCCAGCAGCCAAGATGCCTCGGTTACAGGGGGGGCTGGAAACACCATATATTTT.

In its sample, this clone was seen once. The rearrangement uses TRBV5-5 and TRBJ1-1; D might be TRBD1 (6 bases). Trimming left V 4 bases short and J 4 bases short, with 26 bases between. This CDR3 region has 18 residues. Germline V gives CDR1 SGHKS, CDR2 YYEKEE (reference sequence). The CDR3 loop reads CASSPDYEQGQVFTEAFF. The CDR3 DNA is TGTGCCAGCAGCCCCGATTACGAACAGGGTCAGGTCTTCACTGAAGCTTTCTTT.

Here the CDR3 DNA reads TGTGCCAGCAACGAAGGGGGTAGTAGGACTGAAGCTTTCTTT. The encoded protein is CASNEGGSRTEAFF. The genes are TRBV28 and TRBJ1-1; D is perhaps TRBD1 (6 bases). Germline CDR1 reads MDHEN; CDR2 reads SYDVKM. This CDR3 spans 14 amino acids. Trimming pared 7 bases from V and 5 bases from J, leaving 17 bases between. The variable domain in full, with the rest retrieved from reference TRBV28 and TRBJ1-1, is DVKVTQSSRYLVKRTGEKVFLECVQDMDHENMFWYRQDPGLGLRLIYFSYDVKMKEKGDIPEGYSVSREKKERFSLILESASTNQTSMYLCASNEGGSRTEAFFGQGTRLTVV.

This clone was detected only a few times. The V and J genes are TRBV27 and TRBJ1-5; 8 bases are shared with TRBD1. The CDR3 runs 16 residues. From germline, CDR1 is MNHEY and CDR2 SMNVEV (reference sequence). Trimming removed 5 bases from V and 3 bases from J; junction bases left unmatched: 9. CDR3 sequence (DNA): TGTGCCAGCAGTCCAAGAGGGACAGGTCACAATCAGCCCCAGCATTTT. This codes for CASSPRGTGHNQPQHF.

This clone was found once. This sample also contains other DNA sequences that code for the same CDR3. V is TRBV28 and J is TRBJ1-2, with D hard to call. CDR3 size: 10 residues. Germline loops: CDR1 MDHEN, CDR2 SYDVKM. Trimming took 6 bases from V and 7 from J, leaving 6 bases between them. CDR3 in amino acids: CASRGVGYTF. CDR3 DNA: TGTGCCAGCAGGGGTGTTGGCTACACCTTC.

The V gene is TRBV28, the J gene TRBJ1-5; D perhaps matches TRBD1 (6 bases). The CDR3 covers 14 residues. CDR1 is MDHEN and CDR2 is SYDVKM in the germline V gene. The V end lost 7 bases, the J end lost 5 bases, and 15 bases lay between the germline ends. CDR3 sequence reads: CASTTGTRDQPQHF. DNA for the CDR3: TGTGCCAGCACCACCGGGACAAGGGATCAGCCCCAGCATTTT. Combining the CDR3 with reference TRBV28 and TRBJ1-5 gives the whole variable domain DVKVTQSSRYLVKRTGEKVFLECVQDMDHENMFWYRQDPGLGLRLIYFSYDVKMKEKGDIPEGYSVSREKKERFSLILESASTNQTSMYLCASTTGTRDQPQHFGDGTRLSIL.

This clone was detected once. This sequence joins TRBV28 and TRBJ1-2; no reliable D call. The V end was cut by 7 bases, the J end by 6 bases, with 12 bases between. Per germline, CDR1 MDHEN and CDR2 SYDVKM. The length of the CDR3 is 12 residues. CDR3 bases: TGTGCCAGCACCGAAAGGGAACATGGCTACACCTTC. It encodes CASTEREHGYTF.

The chain employs TRBV28 and TRBJ2-2, with 7 nucleotides matching TRBD2. The CDR3 spans 14 residues. Germline assignment: CDR1 MDHEN and CDR2 SYDVKM. J gave up 8 bases and V 5 bases, and 8 bases lay outside the gene matches. Here the CDR3 reads CASSPGTTHGELFF. The CDR3 region has the DNA TGTGCCAGCAGTCCCGGGACTACCCATGGGGAGCTGTTTTTT.

The chain links TRBV11-2 to TRBJ2-7, with 10 bases that match TRBD1. The germline V gene has CDR1 SGHAT and CDR2 FQNNGV. V shed 5 bases, J shed 5 bases, and the junction held 9 bases outside the gene matches. The CDR3 has 15 residues. The CDR3 DNA follows: TGTGCCAGCAGCCCGAGACAGGGGGCGCGCCACGAGCAGTACTTC. This translates into CASSPRQGARHEQYF.

The table lists this clone with a few counts. The J gene is TRBJ1-5, the V gene TRBV29-1; D gene unclear. The germline CDR1 and CDR2 sequences are SQVTM and ANQGSEA. The CDR3 sequence is 15 residues long. V was shortened by 0 bases and J by 0 bases, with 9 bases between the two germline ends. The CDR3 loop is CSVEDPDDSNQPQHF. DNA for the CDR3: TGCAGCGTTGAAGATCCCGATGATAGCAATCAGCCCCAGCATTTT.

For this clone: Other nucleotide sequences from this sample produce the same CDR3. The rearrangement uses TRBV4-3 and TRBJ2-3; no definite D call. Between the trimmed V and J ends, which lost 0 bases and 2 bases, there was a span of 9 bases. The V gene's germline CDR1 is LGHNA and CDR2 YSLEER. CDR3 length: 15 residues. The CDR3 loop is CASSQEGRHTDTQYF. As DNA, the CDR3 is TGCGCCAGCAGCCAAGAAGGGCGTCACACAGATACGCAGTATTTT.

DNA of the CDR3: TGCGCCAGCAGCCAAGCGACTAGCGGGAGAGGCCAAGAGACCCAGTACTTC. This translates into CASSQATSGRGQETQYF. The chain links TRBV4-3 to TRBJ2-5; 12 nucleotides align to TRBD2. V dropped 1 base and J dropped 1; count of bases not matched to a gene: 4. Germline V gene sequence: CDR1 LGHNA, CDR2 YSLEER. This CDR3 has 17 residues.